The next 18 T cell receptor beta chains were all read from a single sample in a study of control samples from healthy donors and cancer patients (dated by TCRdb to 2018 to 2021). Library method: the immunoSEQ multiplex PCR assay. The source is immuneACCESS, and TCRdb retained only in-frame sequences with V and J called. Part of the clones is not carried over; for the studies checked, unresolved V genes explain less than half of this, and the remainder is unexplained. The sample contains 98,000 or so clones, 70% to 85% of them found a single time. Clones ranked in the top ten supply 6% to 8% of the sample. Sample: blood. These receptors were obtained from a man younger than 35 in good health.

V is TRBV15 and J is TRBJ2-7; 7 nucleotides align to TRBD2. V shed 1 base and J 5 bases; nucleotides not matched to a gene: 8. The CDR3 runs to 15 residues. The V gene's germline CDR1 is LNHNV and CDR2 YYDKDF (reference sequence). CDR3 in DNA: TGTGCCACCAGCAGAGTGGGAGGGCGAGTCCACGAGCAGTACTTC. This encodes CATSRVGGRVHEQYF.

This rearrangement joins TRBV28 to TRBJ1-5, with D unclear. This CDR3 has 16 residues. V was clipped by 3 bases and J by 0 bases, with 12 bases between them. CDR1 MDHEN and CDR2 SYDVKM come from the germline V gene. The CDR3 region is CASSLELGGSNQPQHF. Here the CDR3 DNA reads TGTGCCAGCAGTTTGGAATTGGGAGGTAGCAATCAGCCCCAGCATTTT. The full variable domain, with the rest looked up from reference TRBV28 and TRBJ1-5, is DVKVTQSSRYLVKRTGEKVFLECVQDMDHENMFWYRQDPGLGLRLIYFSYDVKMKEKGDIPEGYSVSREKKERFSLILESASTNQTSMYLCASSLELGGSNQPQHFGDGTRLSIL.

The V and J genes are TRBV6-5 and TRBJ1-1; D gene unclear. The CDR3 is made up of 13 amino acids. Trimming pared 5 bases from V and 0 bases from J, leaving 7 bases between. CDR1 and CDR2 from the germline V gene are MNHEY and SVGAGI. CDR3 DNA sequence: TGTGCCAGCAGTAGCCAGATGAACACTGAAGCTTTCTTT. It translates to CASSSQMNTEAFF.

This chain links TRBV5-8 with TRBJ2-1, with 11 bases lining up with TRBD2. With V trimmed by 0 bases and J by 5 bases, 4 bases remained unmatched. The length of the CDR3 is 16 residues. Germline assignment: CDR1 SGHTS and CDR2 YDEGEE. This CDR3 reads CASSLEGLAADNEQFF. CDR3 sequence (DNA): TGTGCCAGCAGCTTGGAGGGACTAGCGGCCGACAATGAGCAGTTCTTC.

This chain uses TRBV10-3 with TRBJ2-1; D possibly corresponds to TRBD1 (5 bases). CDR3 size: 15 residues. In germline, CDR1 is ENHRY, CDR2 SYGVKD. Trimming removed 10 bases from V and 1 base from J, with 17 bases in between. The CDR3 DNA sequence: TGTGCCAGCGCTGTGAGACAGTCTTCCTACAATGAGCAGTTCTTC. Amino acids: CASAVRQSSYNEQFF.

The genes are TRBV6-5 and TRBJ2-7, with D tentatively TRBD2 (5 bases). This CDR3 has 14 amino acids. The germline V gene encodes CDR1 MNHEY and CDR2 SVGAGI. V was pared by 6 bases and J by 2 bases, with 14 bases between. CDR3 residues: CASRRTEGTYEQYV. The CDR3 region has the DNA TGTGCCAGCAGGAGGACCGAGGGTACCTACGAGCAGTACGTC.

This clone was seen only once. The chain is built from TRBV2 and TRBJ2-2; 7 bases agree with TRBD1. The CDR3 contains 14 residues. V shed 6 bases and J 3 bases; nucleotides not matched to a gene: 4. CDR1 is SNHLY and CDR2 is FYNNEI in the germline V gene. The CDR3 coding sequence is TGTGCCAGCAGAGAACAGGGGTACACCGGGGAGCTGTTTTTT. This encodes CASREQGYTGELFF.

This clone was seen only a few times. The V call is TRBV19, the J call TRBJ1-2; TRBD1 is a possible D gene (6 bases). Germline V gene sequence: CDR1 LNHDA, CDR2 SQIVND (reference sequence). With 5 bases removed from V and 8 bases from J, the gap between germline ends came to 18 bases. This CDR3 contains 14 residues. The CDR3 nucleotides are TGTGCCAGTAGTCCCCTACGGACAGTTAAAGGCTACACCTTC. Its translation: CASSPLRTVKGYTF.

V usage is TRBV5-1 and J usage is TRBJ2-2; 14 nucleotides line up with TRBD2. The junction had 10 bases not matched to a gene; V was cut back by 4 bases and J by 2 bases. This CDR3 contains 19 residues. Germline-derived CDR1 and CDR2 are SGHRS and YFSETQ. The CDR3 coding sequence is TGCGCCAGCAGCCTATATTGGACTAGCGGGGGGACCAACACCGGGGAGCTGTTTTTT. Residues: CASSLYWTSGGTNTGELFF. The whole variable domain, filled in from reference TRBV5-1 and TRBJ2-2, reads KAGVTQTPRYLIKTRGQQVTLSCSPISGHRSVSWYQQTPGQGLQFLFEYFSETQRNKGNFPGRFSGRQFSNSRSEMNVSTLELGDSALYLCASSLYWTSGGTNTGELFFGEGSRLTVL.

Written as DNA, the CDR3 is TGTGCCAGCAGTGAGACAGGGGAATATGGCTACACCTTC. Its translation: CASSETGEYGYTF. This sequence joins TRBV6-1 and TRBJ1-2, with 8 bases that match TRBD1. Germline assignment: CDR1 MNHNS and CDR2 SASEGT. V lost 3 bases, J lost 5 bases, and 2 bases stayed unmatched. This CDR3 is 13 amino acids long.

This sequence joins TRBV24-1 and TRBJ2-6; 10 bases map to TRBD1. The CDR3 runs to 16 residues. Germline values: CDR1 KGHDR, CDR2 SFDVKD. Trimming cost V 7 bases and J 0 bases; bases outside gene matches: 2. The CDR3 nucleotides are TGTGCCACCAGCGGGGACAGGGGCTCTGGGGCCAACGTCCTGACTTTC. Its translation: CATSGDRGSGANVLTF.

This clone appeared a single time. V and J are TRBV28 and TRBJ1-1, with D perhaps TRBD1 (5 bases). This CDR3 contains 13 residues. The V and J ends lost 2 bases and 6 bases respectively, with 10 bases between them. In germline, CDR1 is MDHEN, CDR2 SYDVKM. CDR3: CASSLAGEAEAFF. The CDR3 DNA reads TGTGCCAGCAGTTTAGCGGGGGAGGCTGAAGCTTTCTTT.

The V call is TRBV27, the J call TRBJ2-2; 8 bases are a match to TRBD1. Germline CDR1 reads MNHEY; CDR2 reads SMNVEV (reference sequence). This CDR3 spans 18 amino acids. V was pared by 5 bases and J by 2 bases, with 13 bases of the junction left unmatched. This CDR3 is CASSPLPVGQGNTGELFF. The CDR3 coding sequence is TGTGCCAGCAGTCCCCTCCCGGTCGGACAGGGAAACACCGGGGAGCTGTTTTTT.

The chain links TRBV28 to TRBJ2-7, with a weak D call TRBD1 (7 bases). CDR3 size: 15 residues. CDR1 and CDR2 from the germline V gene are MDHEN and SYDVKM. Trimming pared 2 bases from V and 1 base from J, leaving 12 bases between. As DNA, the CDR3 is TGTGCCAGCAGTTTACAGGGGGGCGGGTCCTACGAGCAGTACTTC. Its translation is CASSLQGGGSYEQYF.

This clone was observed a few times. This rearrangement joins TRBV5-5 to TRBJ1-2, with a possible D match to TRBD1 (6 bases). The ends were cut back, 4 bases at V and 0 bases at J, with 10 bases in the middle. This CDR3 is 14 amino acids long. CDR1 is SGHKS and CDR2 is YYEKEE in the germline V gene (reference sequence). The CDR3 sequence: CASSKGQSNYGYTF. In nucleotides, the CDR3 is TGTGCCAGCAGCAAAGGACAGTCTAACTATGGCTACACCTTC.

The chain links TRBV4-3 to TRBJ1-4; 9 bases align to TRBD1. Germline assignment: CDR1 LGHNA and CDR2 YSLEER. Unmatched junction bases numbered 7, after V lost 3 bases and J lost 8 bases. The CDR3 loop spans 15 amino acids. CDR3 region: CASSQAGTGLEKLFF. The CDR3 region has the DNA TGCGCCAGCAGCCAGGCCGGGACAGGGCTAGAAAAACTGTTTTTT.

This sequence joins TRBV9 and TRBJ1-2; tentatively, D is TRBD1 (6 bases). The germline V gene encodes CDR1 SGDLS and CDR2 YYNGEE. The germline V and J ends were trimmed by 6 bases and 3 bases, with 18 bases remaining between them. This CDR3 is 15 amino acids long. CDR3 in DNA: TGTGCCAGCAATCCCACGGGGGCGACTTACTATGGCTACACCTTC. It specifies CASNPTGATYYGYTF.

This chain connects TRBV2 to TRBJ1-4; TRBD1 is a possible D gene (5 bases). In germline, CDR1 is SNHLY, CDR2 FYNNEI. This CDR3 spans 16 amino acids. The V gene lost 8 bases and the J gene lost 5 bases, with 21 bases spanning the gap. The CDR3 sequence: CASGPRVPLGNEKLFF. DNA for the CDR3: TGTGCCAGCGGTCCCAGGGTTCCCCTCGGAAATGAAAAACTGTTTTTT.